A selection of T cell receptor beta chains follows, all from one sample in a study of shared clonotypes between healthy human individuals. Sequencing was performed with immunoSEQ multiplex PCR; in TCRdb, only in-frame clones are kept and a portion is missing. The sample has some 1.4 million clones, roughly 95% seen once. The specimen was naive CD4+ T cells sorted from blood. These receptors were obtained from a man between 25 and 39 years old in good health. Each CDR3 is given with its conserved first and last residue. A D gene is named only where the DNA matches it firmly. Part of the rows lack a size; the others show once, few, many or a class for expanded clones.

d_call	clone_size	v_call	j_call	cdr3_aa	cdr3_nt
TRBD1	-	TRBV30	TRBJ1-4	CAGNRGRGEKLFF	TGTGCCGGCAACAGGGGGCGAGGTGAAAAACTGTTTTTT
TRBD2	-	TRBV5-1	TRBJ2-5	CASSLLPGLADQETQYF	TGCGCCAGCAGCTTGCTACCGGGACTAGCGGATCAAGAGACCCAGTACTTC
TRBD1	-	TRBV5-1	TRBJ1-2	CASSIRDRAAGNTNYGYTF	TGCGCCAGCAGCATCCGGGACAGGGCCGCCGGAAACACTAACTATGGCTACACCTTC
-	-	TRBV5-1	TRBJ1-4	CASSLLGGGGGEKLFF	TGCGCCAGCAGCCTCCTAGGGGGGGGTGGCGGTGAAAAACTGTTTTTT
TRBD2	-	TRBV7-9	TRBJ2-3	CASSSSGSTDTQYF	TGTGCCAGCAGCTCTAGCGGAAGCACAGATACGCAGTATTTT
TRBD1	-	TRBV27	TRBJ2-2	CASSAGTGVAGELFF	TGTGCCAGCAGTGCCGGGACAGGAGTGGCCGGGGAGCTGTTTTTT
-	-	TRBV7-2	TRBJ2-1	CASSLVGVSSYNEQFF	TGTGCCAGCAGCTTAGTGGGCGTCAGCTCCTACAATGAGCAGTTCTTC
TRBD2	-	TRBV10-3	TRBJ2-5	CAISESNVAGALETQYF	TGTGCCATCAGTGAGTCGAACGTAGCGGGAGCTCTGGAGACCCAGTACTTC
-	-	TRBV20-1	TRBJ2-7	CSATGLLEQYF	TGCAGTGCTACAGGGCTATTGGAGCAGTACTTC
-	-	TRBV7-8	TRBJ2-2	CASSFVVGATNTGELFF	TGTGCCAGCAGCTTTGTTGTGGGGGCAACGAACACCGGGGAGCTGTTTTTT
TRBD2	-	TRBV30	TRBJ2-7	CAWSDGGSTWQYF	TGTGCCTGGAGTGACGGGGGGAGCACGTGGCAGTACTTC
TRBD2	-	TRBV5-1	TRBJ2-3	CASSPGGSPDTQYF	TGCGCCAGCAGCCCCGGCGGGAGCCCAGATACGCAGTATTTT
-	-	TRBV6-1	TRBJ2-4	CASNPLALAKNIQYF	TGTGCCAGCAATCCCTTAGCCCTAGCCAAAAACATTCAGTACTTC
-	-	TRBV9	TRBJ1-5	CASSRKGTNQPQHF	TGTGCCAGCAGCCGGAAAGGGACCAATCAGCCCCAGCATTTT
-	-	TRBV7-9	TRBJ2-1	CASNERESSYNEQFF	TGTGCCAGCAATGAGCGAGAGAGCTCCTACAATGAGCAGTTCTTC
-	-	TRBV18	TRBJ2-5	CASSPTGEVETQYF	TGTGCCAGCTCACCAACGGGTGAGGTGGAGACCCAGTACTTC
-	-	TRBV2	TRBJ1-1	CASRSGLEAGEAFF	TGTGCCAGCAGGAGCGGCCTGGAGGCGGGTGAAGCTTTCTTT
TRBD1	-	TRBV7-2	TRBJ2-1	CASSVDRGVQFF	TGTGCCAGCAGCGTAGACAGGGGTGTGCAGTTCTTC
-	-	TRBV5-1	TRBJ1-1	CASSLEIHSEAFF	TGCGCCAGCAGCTTAGAAATACACAGTGAAGCTTTCTTT
-	-	TRBV29-1	TRBJ2-7	CSVRVGGGLRYEQYF	TGCAGCGTTCGGGTGGGAGGGGGGTTAAGGTACGAGCAGTACTTC
TRBD2	-	TRBV15	TRBJ2-1	CATSRGLGGGSYNEQFF	TGTGCCACCAGCAGGGGACTAGGCGGCGGCTCCTACAATGAGCAGTTCTTC
-	-	TRBV30	TRBJ1-1	CAWTPIGGSTEAFF	TGTGCCTGGACCCCAATAGGAGGGAGCACTGAAGCTTTCTTT
TRBD2	once	TRBV11-2	TRBJ2-1	CASPISGKPYNEQFF	TGTGCCAGCCCGATAAGCGGGAAACCCTACAATGAGCAGTTCTTC
TRBD2	-	TRBV9	TRBJ2-1	CASRPPGLAHNEQFF	TGTGCCAGCAGACCACCGGGACTAGCGCACAATGAGCAGTTCTTC
-	once	TRBV20-1	TRBJ2-3	CSPSRTAGQYF	TGCAGTCCGTCGAGGACGGCGGGGCAGTATTTT
TRBD1	-	TRBV7-9	TRBJ1-3	CASSSTTGASSGNTIYF	TGTGCCAGCAGCTCGACGACAGGGGCGAGCTCTGGAAACACCATATATTTT
-	-	TRBV18	TRBJ2-3	CASSPKDTQYF	TGTGCCAGCTCACCAAAGGATACGCAGTATTTT
TRBD1	-	TRBV10-1	TRBJ2-5	CASVNDSTGGWGETQYF	TGCGCCAGCGTGAACGATTCGACAGGGGGCTGGGGAGAGACCCAGTACTTC
TRBD2	-	TRBV7-2	TRBJ2-7	CASSLAPLAGGREQYF	TGTGCCAGCAGCTTAGCGCCACTAGCGGGAGGTCGGGAGCAGTACTTC
TRBD2	-	TRBV5-4	TRBJ2-7	CASSLEGVGGTFYEQYF	TGTGCCAGCAGCTTGGAGGGCGTGGGAGGGACCTTCTACGAGCAGTACTTC
-	-	TRBV6-1	TRBJ1-2	CASSPTGDYGYTF	TGTGCCAGCAGTCCTACAGGAGACTATGGCTACACCTTC
TRBD1	-	TRBV18	TRBJ1-3	CASSQGQGAGNTIYF	TGTGCCAGCTCACAAGGACAGGGGGCTGGAAACACCATATATTTT
-	-	TRBV4-3	TRBJ2-7	CASSQNIRGHDAPYEQYF	TGCGCCAGCAGCCAGAATATACGGGGGCATGATGCTCCCTACGAGCAGTACTTC
-	-	TRBV5-6	TRBJ1-1	CASSSSGTRAFF	TGTGCCAGCAGCTCCTCAGGGACCCGAGCTTTCTTT
-	-	TRBV25-1	TRBJ2-5	CASSAHIGMRETQYF	TGTGCCAGCAGTGCCCATATAGGGATGCGAGAGACCCAGTACTTC
TRBD2	-	TRBV7-9	TRBJ2-1	CASSSTSGRAGLNNEQFF	TGTGCCAGCAGCTCCACTAGCGGGAGGGCCGGTCTCAACAATGAGCAGTTCTTC
-	-	TRBV5-1	TRBJ2-7	CASSLGSSGAYEQYF	TGCGCCAGCAGCTTGGGTTCGTCCGGGGCCTACGAGCAGTACTTC
-	-	TRBV2	TRBJ1-1	CASSGPGAGNTEAFF	TGTGCCAGCAGTGGGCCAGGGGCGGGTAACACTGAAGCTTTCTTT
TRBD2	-	TRBV9	TRBJ2-5	CASSVASGRGETQYF	TGTGCCAGCAGCGTAGCTAGCGGGAGAGGCGAGACCCAGTACTTC
-	-	TRBV27	TRBJ2-1	CASSLGLQGYEQFF	TGTGCCAGCAGTTTAGGTCTCCAGGGCTATGAGCAGTTCTTC
-	-	TRBV6-5	TRBJ2-3	CASSYEGDTQYF	TGTGCCAGCAGTTACGAGGGGGATACGCAGTATTTT
-	-	TRBV15	TRBJ2-3	CATSRGPDTQYF	TGTGCCACCAGCAGAGGCCCAGATACGCAGTATTTT
-	-	TRBV2	TRBJ2-2	CASSYRMEGELFF	TGTGCCAGCAGTTACCGTATGGAGGGGGAGCTGTTTTTT
-	-	TRBV5-1	TRBJ1-1	CASSFRGNTEAFF	TGCGCCAGCAGCTTCCGGGGGAACACTGAAGCTTTCTTT
TRBD2	-	TRBV5-1	TRBJ2-7	CASSLAGGDEQYF	TGCGCCAGCAGCTTGGCCGGGGGGGACGAGCAGTACTTC
-	-	TRBV19	TRBJ2-5	CASSSGETQYF	TGTGCCAGTAGTAGCGGGGAGACCCAGTACTTC
-	few	TRBV27	TRBJ2-2	CASRIRGYTGELFF	TGTGCCAGCAGAATAAGGGGATACACCGGGGAGCTGTTTTTT
TRBD2	-	TRBV28	TRBJ2-1	CASIGLAGGEQFF	TGTGCCAGCATAGGACTAGCGGGTGGGGAGCAGTTCTTC
-	-	TRBV5-6	TRBJ2-7	CASKSVNGGGPHEQYF	TGTGCCAGCAAGTCGGTCAATGGGGGAGGCCCCCACGAGCAGTACTTC